One sample yielded the 9 T cell receptor beta chains listed below, sequenced in a study of T and B cells in COVID-19 patients. BIOMED2 TRB-A/B primer pools were used in multiplex TRB PCR. TCRdb re-derived calls from the multiplex PCR reads in MiXCR, one entry per CDR3 protein. The table has some 9,100 distinct CDR3 sequences, about 28% seen once. Each TRB amplification used roughly 220-550 ng of genomic DNA from blood. Specimen: blood. All receptors derive from a human donor who had recovered from COVID-19.

This clonotype came up a few times. The V call is TRBV5-6, the J call TRBJ1-1; possible D gene TRBD1, 5 bases. Trimming took 0 bases from V and 0 from J, leaving 15 bases between them. The germline V gene encodes CDR1 SGHDT and CDR2 YYEEEE. This CDR3 is 17 amino acids long. The CDR3 DNA sequence: TGTGCCAGCAGCTTGGTGCATACGGGACTCCTGAACACTGAAGCTTTCTTT. This gives the protein CASSLVHTGLLNTEAFF.

This clonotype is medium-sized (0.01 to 0.1%). The V gene is TRBV24-1, the J gene TRBJ2-2, with D maybe TRBD2 (5 bases). The V gene's germline CDR1 is KGHDR and CDR2 SFDVKD. This CDR3 contains 15 residues. Trimming pared 3 bases from V and 2 bases from J, leaving 9 bases between. DNA of the CDR3: TGTGCCACCAGTGATATCGGGAAAAACACCGGGGAGCTGTTTTTT. It codes for CATSDIGKNTGELFF.

Details on this clonotype: A much larger clone differs by one base, so this may be a read error. This chain connects TRBV27 to TRBJ2-7; tentatively, D is TRBD1 (6 bases). The CDR3 totals 15 residues. Germline assignment: CDR1 MNHEY and CDR2 SMNVEV (reference sequence). The CDR3 DNA reads TGTGACAGCAGTTTGATGGCAGGGGTTCCCTACGAGCAGTACTTC. Translation: CDSSLMAGVPYEQYF.

The V and J genes are TRBV5-8 and TRBJ1-5; D is uncertain. The CDR3 totals 15 residues. Per the germline V gene, CDR1 is SGHTS and CDR2 is YDEGEE. V was clipped by 4 bases and J by 0 bases, with 11 bases between them. The CDR3 spells CASSGSGYSNQPQHF. In DNA, the CDR3 is TGTGCCAGCAGCGGTTCGGGATATAGCAATCAGCCCCAGCATTTT.

In this sample, this clonotype is medium-sized. This sequence joins TRBV19 and TRBJ1-2, with 7 bases aligning to TRBD1. This CDR3 is 15 amino acids long. CDR1 and CDR2 (germline): LNHDA, SQIVND (reference sequence). The trim removed 5 bases at V and 4 bases at J, leaving 10 bases unmatched. CDR3 region: CASSLRDSASYGYTF. The CDR3, as DNA: TGTGCCAGTAGTCTCCGGGACAGTGCATCCTATGGCTACACCTTC. Combining the CDR3 with reference TRBV19 and TRBJ1-2 gives the whole variable domain DGGITQSPKYLFRKEGQNVTLSCEQNLNHDAMYWYRQDPGQGLRLIYYSQIVNDFQKGDIAEGYSVSREKKESFPLTVTSAQKNPTAFYLCASSLRDSASYGYTFGSGTRLTVV.

The chain uses TRBV19 and TRBJ2-1; 8 positions match TRBD2. The CDR3 extends over 14 amino acids. Germline V gene sequence: CDR1 LNHDA, CDR2 SQIVND (reference sequence). V gave up 4 bases and J gave up 8 bases; unmatched junction bases: 7. The CDR3 DNA follows: TGTGCCAGTAGTAACGTAGCGGGACACGATGAGCAGTTCTTC. It encodes CASSNVAGHDEQFF. Filled out from reference TRBV19 and TRBJ2-1, the complete variable domain reads DGGITQSPKYLFRKEGQNVTLSCEQNLNHDAMYWYRQDPGQGLRLIYYSQIVNDFQKGDIAEGYSVSREKKESFPLTVTSAQKNPTAFYLCASSNVAGHDEQFFGPGTRLTVL.

The chain combines TRBV10-3 with TRBJ1-4; D possibly corresponds to TRBD1 (5 bases). The CDR3 runs 15 residues. The V and J ends lost 5 bases and 0 bases respectively, with 10 bases between them. CDR1 and CDR2 from the germline V gene are ENHRY and SYGVKD. CDR3 sequence (DNA): TGTGCCATCAGTTTTGACAGAACAACTAATGAAAAACTGTTTTTT. The encoded protein is CAISFDRTTNEKLFF.

This clonotype was recorded a few times. The CDR3 spells CASSFAGGPYGYTF. The CDR3 DNA reads as TGTGCCAGCAGTTTCGCTGGGGGCCCCTATGGCTACACCTTC. This sequence joins TRBV27 and TRBJ1-2; the D gene is possibly TRBD1 (6 bases). Germline CDR1 reads MNHEY; CDR2 reads SMNVEV (reference sequence). CDR3 length equals 14 residues. V shed 3 bases and J shed 4 bases, with 12 bases lying between them.

This clonotype is a singleton in its sample. The junction departs from germline at one end; a sequencing error may be responsible. The chain links TRBV5-6 to TRBJ1-1; no definite D call. Per germline, CDR1 SGHDT and CDR2 YYEEEE. The CDR3 loop spans 14 amino acids. The CDR3 sequence: CASSQDRKVSEAFF. CDR3 nucleotide sequence: TGCGCCAGCAGCCAAGATCGGAAGGTCTCTGAAGCTTTCTTT. The complete variable domain, with remaining parts taken from reference TRBV5-6 and TRBJ1-1, reads DAGVTQSPTHLIKTRGQQVTLRCSPKSGHDTVSWYQQALGQGPQFIFQYYEEEERQRGNFPDRFSGHQFPNYSSELNVNALLLGDSALYLCASSQDRKVSEAFFGQGTRLTVV.